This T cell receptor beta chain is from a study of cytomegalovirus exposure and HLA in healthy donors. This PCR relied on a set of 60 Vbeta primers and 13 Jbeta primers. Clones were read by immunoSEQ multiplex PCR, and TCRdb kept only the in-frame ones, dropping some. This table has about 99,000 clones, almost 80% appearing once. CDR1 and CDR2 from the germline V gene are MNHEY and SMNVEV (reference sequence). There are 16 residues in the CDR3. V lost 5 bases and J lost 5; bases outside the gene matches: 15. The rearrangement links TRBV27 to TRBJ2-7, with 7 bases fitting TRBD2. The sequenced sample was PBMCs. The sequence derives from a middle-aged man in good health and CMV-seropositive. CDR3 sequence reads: CASSGFKAGFLHEQYF. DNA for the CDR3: TGTGCCAGCAGTGGTTTCAAAGCGGGATTTCTCCACGAGCAGTACTTC.